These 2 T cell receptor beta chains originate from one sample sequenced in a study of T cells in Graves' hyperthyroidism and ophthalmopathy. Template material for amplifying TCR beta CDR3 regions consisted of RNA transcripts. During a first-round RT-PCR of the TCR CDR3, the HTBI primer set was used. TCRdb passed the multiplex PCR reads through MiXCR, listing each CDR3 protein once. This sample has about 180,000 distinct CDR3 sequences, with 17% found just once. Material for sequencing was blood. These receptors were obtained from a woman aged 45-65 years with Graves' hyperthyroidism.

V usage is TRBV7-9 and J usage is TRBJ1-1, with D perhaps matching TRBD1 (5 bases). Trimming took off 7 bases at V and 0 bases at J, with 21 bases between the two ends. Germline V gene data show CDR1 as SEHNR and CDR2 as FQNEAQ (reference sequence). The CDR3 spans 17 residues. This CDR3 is CASISGARDPMNTEAFF. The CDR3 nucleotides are TGTGCCAGCATTTCCGGGGCGCGGGACCCTATGAACACTGAAGCTTTCTTT.

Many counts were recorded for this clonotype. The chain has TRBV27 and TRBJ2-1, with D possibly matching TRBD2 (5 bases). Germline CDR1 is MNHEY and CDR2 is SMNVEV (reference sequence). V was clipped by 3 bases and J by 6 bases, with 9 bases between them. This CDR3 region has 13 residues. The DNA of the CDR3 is TGTGCCAGCAGTTTTAGTGGGAGCAATGAGCAGTTCTTC. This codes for CASSFSGSNEQFF.